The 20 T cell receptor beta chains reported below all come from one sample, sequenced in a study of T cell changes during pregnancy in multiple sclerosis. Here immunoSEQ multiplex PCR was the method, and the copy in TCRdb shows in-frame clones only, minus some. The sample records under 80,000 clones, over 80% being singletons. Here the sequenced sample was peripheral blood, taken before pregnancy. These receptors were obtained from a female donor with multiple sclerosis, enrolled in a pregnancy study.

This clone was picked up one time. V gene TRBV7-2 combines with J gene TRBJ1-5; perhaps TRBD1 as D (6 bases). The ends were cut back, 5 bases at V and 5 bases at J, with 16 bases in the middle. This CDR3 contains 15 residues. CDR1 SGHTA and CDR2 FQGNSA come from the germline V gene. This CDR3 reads CASSTSRGAHQPQHF. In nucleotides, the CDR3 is TGTGCCAGCAGCACCTCCCGGGGGGCGCATCAGCCCCAGCATTTT.

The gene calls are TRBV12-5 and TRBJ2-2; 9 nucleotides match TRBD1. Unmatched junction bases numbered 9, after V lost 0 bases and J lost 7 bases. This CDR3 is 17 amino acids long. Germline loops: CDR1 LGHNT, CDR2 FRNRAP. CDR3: CASGLVPPGQGIGELFF. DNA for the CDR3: TGTGCTAGTGGTTTGGTACCTCCGGGACAGGGTATCGGGGAGCTGTTTTTT.

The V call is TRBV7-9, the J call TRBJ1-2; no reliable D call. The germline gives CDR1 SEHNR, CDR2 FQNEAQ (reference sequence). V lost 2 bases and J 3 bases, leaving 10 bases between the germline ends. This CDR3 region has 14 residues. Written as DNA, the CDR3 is TGTGCCAGCAGCTTAAGTACAGTCGACTATGGCTACACCTTC. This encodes CASSLSTVDYGYTF.

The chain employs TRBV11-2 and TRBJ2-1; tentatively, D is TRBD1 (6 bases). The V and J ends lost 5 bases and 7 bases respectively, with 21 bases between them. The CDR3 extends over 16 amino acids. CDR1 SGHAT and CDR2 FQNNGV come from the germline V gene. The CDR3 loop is CASSLLQGKVGNEQFF. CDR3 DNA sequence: TGTGCCAGCAGCCTCCTACAGGGAAAGGTTGGAAATGAGCAGTTCTTC. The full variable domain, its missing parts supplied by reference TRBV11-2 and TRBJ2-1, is EAGVAQSPRYKIIEKRQSVAFWCNPISGHATLYWYQQILGQGPKLLIQFQNNGVVDDSQLPKDRFSAERLKGVDSTLKIQPAKLEDSAVYLCASSLLQGKVGNEQFFGPGTRLTVL.

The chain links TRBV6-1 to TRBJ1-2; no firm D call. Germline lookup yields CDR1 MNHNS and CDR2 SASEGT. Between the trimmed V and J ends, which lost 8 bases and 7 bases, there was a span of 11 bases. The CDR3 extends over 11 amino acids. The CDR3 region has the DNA TGTGCCAGCGAACGGGGTGCTGGCTACACCTTC. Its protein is CASERGAGYTF.

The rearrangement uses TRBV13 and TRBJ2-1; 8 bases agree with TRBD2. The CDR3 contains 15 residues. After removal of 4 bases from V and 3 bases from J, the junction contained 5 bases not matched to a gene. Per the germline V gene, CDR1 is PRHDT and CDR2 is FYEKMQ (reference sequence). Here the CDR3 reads CASSWGLGGYNEQFF. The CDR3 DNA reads TGTGCCAGCAGCTGGGGACTAGGCGGCTACAATGAGCAGTTCTTC.

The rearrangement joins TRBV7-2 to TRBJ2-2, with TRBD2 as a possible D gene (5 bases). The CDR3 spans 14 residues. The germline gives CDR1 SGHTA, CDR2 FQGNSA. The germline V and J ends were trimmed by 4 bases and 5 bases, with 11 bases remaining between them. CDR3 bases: TGTGCCAGCAGCTACGGGATAGGTACCGGGGAGCTGTTTTTT. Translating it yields CASSYGIGTGELFF.

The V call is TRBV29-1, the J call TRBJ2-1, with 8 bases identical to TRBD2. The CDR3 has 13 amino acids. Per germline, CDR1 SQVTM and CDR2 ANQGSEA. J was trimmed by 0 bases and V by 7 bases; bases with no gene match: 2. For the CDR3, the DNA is TGCAGCGGCACTAGCGGCTCCTACAATGAGCAGTTCTTC. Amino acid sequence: CSGTSGSYNEQFF.

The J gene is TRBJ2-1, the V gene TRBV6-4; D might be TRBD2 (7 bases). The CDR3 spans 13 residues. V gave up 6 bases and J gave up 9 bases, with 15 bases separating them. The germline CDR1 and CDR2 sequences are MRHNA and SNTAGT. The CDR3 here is CASSHGGPSEQFF. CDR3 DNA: TGTGCCAGCAGCCACGGGGGGCCTAGTGAGCAGTTCTTC.

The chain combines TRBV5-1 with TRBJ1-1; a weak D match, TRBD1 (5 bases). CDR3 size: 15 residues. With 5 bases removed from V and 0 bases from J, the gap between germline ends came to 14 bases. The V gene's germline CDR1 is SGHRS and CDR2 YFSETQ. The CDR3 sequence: CASRTGGFMNTEAFF. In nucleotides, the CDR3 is TGCGCCAGCAGAACCGGGGGGTTCATGAACACTGAAGCTTTCTTT.

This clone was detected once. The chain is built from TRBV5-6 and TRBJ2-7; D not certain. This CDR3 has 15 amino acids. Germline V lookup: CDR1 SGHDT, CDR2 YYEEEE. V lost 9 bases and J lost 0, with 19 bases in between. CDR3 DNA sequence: TGTGCCACCACTTTTTGGGCTACCTCCTCCTACGAGCAGTACTTC. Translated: CATTFWATSSYEQYF.

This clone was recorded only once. In DNA, the CDR3 is TGTGCCAGCAGTGAAGATCTTGGGAGACAGGGAACTTTCTTT. Protein: CASSEDLGRQGTFF. The rearrangement uses TRBV6-1 and TRBJ1-1; 7 nucleotides agree with TRBD1. There are 14 residues in the CDR3. After removal of 1 base from V and 12 bases from J, the junction contained 11 bases not matched to a gene. The V gene's germline CDR1 is MNHNS and CDR2 SASEGT.

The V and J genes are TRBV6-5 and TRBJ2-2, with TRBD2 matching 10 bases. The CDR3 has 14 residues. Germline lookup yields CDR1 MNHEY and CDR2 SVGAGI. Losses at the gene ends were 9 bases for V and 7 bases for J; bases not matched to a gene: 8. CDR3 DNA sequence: TGTGCCAGTTTCAACCTAGCGGGGGTCGGGGAGCTGTTTTTT. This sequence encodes CASFNLAGVGELFF.

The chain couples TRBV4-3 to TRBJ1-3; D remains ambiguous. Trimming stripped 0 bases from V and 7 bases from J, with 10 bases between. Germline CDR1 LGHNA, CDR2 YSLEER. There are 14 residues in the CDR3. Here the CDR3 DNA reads TGCGCCAGCAGCCAAGATTCGCGTGTCAACACCATATATTTT. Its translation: CASSQDSRVNTIYF.

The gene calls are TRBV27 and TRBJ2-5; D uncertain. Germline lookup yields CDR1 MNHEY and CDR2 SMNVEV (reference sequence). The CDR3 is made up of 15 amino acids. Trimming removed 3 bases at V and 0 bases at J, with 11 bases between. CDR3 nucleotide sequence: TGTGCCAGCAGTTTTATGGTCAGGTACCAAGAGACCCAGTACTTC. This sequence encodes CASSFMVRYQETQYF.

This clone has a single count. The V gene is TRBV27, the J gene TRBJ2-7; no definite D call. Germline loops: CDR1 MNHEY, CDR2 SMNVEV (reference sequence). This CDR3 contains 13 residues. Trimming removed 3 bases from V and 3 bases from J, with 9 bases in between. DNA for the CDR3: TGTGCCAGCAGTTTTGGGCAGTACTACGAGCAGTACTTC. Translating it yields CASSFGQYYEQYF.

The CDR3 region has the DNA TGTGCCAGCAGCTTCTCGACAGCCAGTGGAAACACCATATATTTT. It translates to CASSFSTASGNTIYF. This rearrangement joins TRBV7-9 to TRBJ1-3; D is perhaps TRBD1 (5 bases). The ends were cut back, 3 bases at V and 3 bases at J, with 12 bases in the middle. The CDR3 has 15 amino acids. The germline V gene encodes CDR1 SEHNR and CDR2 FQNEAQ (reference sequence).

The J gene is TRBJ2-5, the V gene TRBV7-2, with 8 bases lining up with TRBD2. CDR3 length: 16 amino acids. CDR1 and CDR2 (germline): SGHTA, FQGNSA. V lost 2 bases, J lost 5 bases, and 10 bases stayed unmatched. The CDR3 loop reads CASSLTSGSVWETQYF. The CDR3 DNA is TGTGCCAGCAGCTTAACCAGCGGGAGTGTTTGGGAGACCCAGTACTTC.

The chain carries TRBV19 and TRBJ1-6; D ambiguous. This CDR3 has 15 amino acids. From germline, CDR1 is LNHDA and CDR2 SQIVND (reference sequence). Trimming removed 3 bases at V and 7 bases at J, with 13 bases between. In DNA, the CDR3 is TGTGCCAGTAGTATTGAGGCCAGTCGAAATTCACCCCTCCACTTT. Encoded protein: CASSIEASRNSPLHF.

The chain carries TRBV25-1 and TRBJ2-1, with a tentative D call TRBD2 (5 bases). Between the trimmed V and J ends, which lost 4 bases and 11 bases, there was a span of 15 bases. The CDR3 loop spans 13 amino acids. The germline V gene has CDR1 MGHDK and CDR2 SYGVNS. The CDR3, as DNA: TGTGCCAGCAGTGCGCTTACGGAGCGGAAGCAGTTCTTC. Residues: CASSALTERKQFF. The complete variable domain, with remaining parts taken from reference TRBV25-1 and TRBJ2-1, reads EADIYQTPRYLVIGTGKKITLECSQTMGHDKMYWYQQDPGMELHLIHYSYGVNSTEKGDLSSESTVSRIRTEHFPLTLESARPSHTSQYLCASSALTERKQFFGPGTRLTVL.